The 19 T cell receptor beta chains below were found in one sample sequenced in a study of tumor and adjacent non-tumor tissue in lung cancer. A modified ARM-PCR protocol with three rounds of nested PCR amplified TCRbeta. One entry per CDR3 protein, called by TCRdb with MiXCR from the multiplex PCR reads. The sample yields fewer than 80,000 distinct CDR3 sequences, around 70% seen once. No cell sorting was done before RNA was extracted from the tissue. Material: lung tumor tissue. The receptors originated from a woman in her 70s with non-small cell lung cancer.

V is TRBV7-6 and J is TRBJ2-7, with D tentatively TRBD1 (6 bases). The CDR3 has 14 amino acids. Per the germline V gene, CDR1 is SGHVS and CDR2 is FNYEAQ. The germline V and J ends were trimmed by 5 bases and 4 bases, with 15 bases remaining between them. CDR3 amino acids: CASSTGAGEYEQYF. The CDR3 region has the DNA TGTGCCAGCAGCACCGGGGCAGGGGAGTACGAGCAGTACTTC.

A remark on this clonotype: A much larger clone lies one base from this, so it may be a read error. This chain connects TRBV29-1 to TRBJ2-2; D unclear. Germline V CDR1 and CDR2: SQVTM, ANQGSEA. The CDR3 spans 12 residues. CDR3 in DNA: TGCGGCGTTGCTTGGAACACCGGGGAGCTGTTTTTT. Residues: CGVAWNTGELFF.

Details on this clonotype: One base away lies a much larger clone, so this may be a sequencing read error. The rearrangement uses TRBV11-1 and TRBJ1-3, with D unresolved. Germline values: CDR1 SGHAT, CDR2 FQDESV (reference sequence). The CDR3 sequence is 14 residues long. The chain's CDR3 is CASNISISGNAIYF. The DNA for the CDR3 is TGTGCCAGCAACATATCGATCTCTGGAAACGCCATATATTTT.

This clonotype was observed many times. This chain uses TRBV28 with TRBJ1-6; D possibly corresponds to TRBD1 (6 bases). This CDR3 comprises 16 residues. From germline, CDR1 is MDHEN and CDR2 SYDVKM. V dropped 3 bases and J dropped 2 bases, with 11 bases sitting between them. CDR3 DNA sequence: TGTGCCAGCAGTTTGGGGGGGCTGACCTATAATTCACCCCTCCACTTT. The encoded protein is CASSLGGLTYNSPLHF.

On this clonotype itself: Relative to the germline gene, one junction end is altered; a read error may explain this. The J gene is TRBJ2-2, the V gene TRBV6-1, with D perhaps matching TRBD2 (6 bases). This CDR3 spans 16 amino acids. Per the germline V gene, CDR1 is MNHNS and CDR2 is SASEGT. The DNA for the CDR3 is TGTGCCGGCAGTACCACCCGGGACTGGCGGACCGGGGAGCTGTCTTTT. As protein: CAGSTTRDWRTGELSF.

Comment on this clonotype: The CDR3 end shows no conserved phenylalanine or tryptophan, and so a read error is likely. This chain connects TRBV4-1 to TRBJ2-1; D ambiguous. Germline values: CDR1 MGHRA, CDR2 YSYEKL. This CDR3 has 15 amino acids. The CDR3 loop reads CSSSQGQRSYNEQFS. For the CDR3, the DNA is TGCTCCAGCAGCCAAGGTCAGCGCTCCTACAATGAGCAGTTCTCC.

This clonotype was observed at least ten times. The chain couples TRBV12-3 or TRBV12-4 to TRBJ1-2; the D gene is possibly TRBD1 (5 bases). This CDR3 contains 13 residues. The V end lost 7 bases, the J end lost 4 bases, and 13 bases lay between the germline ends. The CDR3 DNA sequence: TGTGCCAGCACCGAGACAGCCCTCTATGGCTACACCTTC. It specifies CASTETALYGYTF.

With respect to this clonotype: This CDR3 is missing its conserved last phenylalanine or tryptophan, likely due to a read error. The DNA is left out, because the CDR3 cannot be placed on it with certainty; the CDR3 is given as TCRdb lists it. The V call is TRBV29-1, the J call TRBJ2-7; TRBD1 is taken as the D call from the table, unchecked against the DNA. Germline V gene sequence: CDR1 SQVTM, CDR2 ANQGSEA. Ends included, the CDR3 has 16 residues. The CDR3: CSVVTDGLAERGEQYL.

With regard to this clonotype: A much more abundant neighbour one base away suggests this may be a read error. The gene calls are TRBV20-1 and TRBJ1-6, with 7 bases fitting TRBD1. Germline assignment: CDR1 DFQATT and CDR2 SNEGSKA (reference sequence). The CDR3 contains 15 residues. The CDR3 DNA follows: TGCAGTGTTAGAGATCAGGGGGTGGGGAATTCACCCCTCCACTTT. This gives the protein CSVRDQGVGNSPLHF.

Comments on this clonotype: A clone one base away is much larger, so this may be a read error. The V gene is TRBV11-2, the J gene TRBJ1-1; D not certain. Per germline, CDR1 SGHAT and CDR2 FQNNGV. The CDR3 contains 15 residues. Trimming took 1 base from V and 4 from J, leaving 13 bases between them. The CDR3 region has the DNA TGTGCCAGCAGCTTAGTCGAGAGATCGGGCACTGAAGCTTTCTTT. Its protein is CASSLVERSGTEAFF. The entire variable domain, with the rest obtained from reference TRBV11-2 and TRBJ1-1, is as follows: EAGVAQSPRYKIIEKRQSVAFWCNPISGHATLYWYQQILGQGPKLLIQFQNNGVVDDSQLPKDRFSAERLKGVDSTLKIQPAKLEDSAVYLCASSLVERSGTEAFFGQGTRLTVV.

This clonotype was detected only a few times. The germline gene is not matched at one end of the junction; a read error may be the cause. The CDR3 spells CANSHGTGGSDNERFF. Written as DNA, the CDR3 is TGTGCCAACAGCCACGGAACAGGGGGCAGCGACAATGAGCGGTTCTTC. The chain recombines TRBV4-2 with TRBJ2-1, with 9 bases lining up with TRBD1. The CDR3 has 16 residues. Per the germline V gene, CDR1 is LGHNA and CDR2 is YNFKEQ.

Of note for this clonotype: A junction boundary mismatches the germline segment, possibly from a read error. This rearrangement joins TRBV5-1 to TRBJ2-2; 9 bases are shared with TRBD2. In germline, CDR1 is SGHRS, CDR2 YFSETQ. The CDR3 contains 16 residues. This CDR3 reads CASSSSRTSVAGELFF. As DNA, the CDR3 is TGTGCCAGCAGCTCATCCCGGACTAGCGTCGCCGGGGAGCTGTTTTTT.

About this clonotype: One end of the junction fails to match germline, which may point to a read error. V and J are TRBV12-3 or TRBV12-4 and TRBJ2-1, with 8 bases identical to TRBD2. The CDR3 loop spans 16 amino acids. In DNA, the CDR3 is TGTGCCAGCAGTTTGGGGCTAGCGGGTCCCCTCGGGAAGCAGTCCTTC. Translating gives CASSLGLAGPLGKQSF.

This clonotype was detected ten times or more. This rearrangement joins TRBV12-3 or TRBV12-4 to TRBJ2-7, with 8 bases that match TRBD2. J was trimmed by 2 bases and V by 8 bases; bases with no gene match: 5. The CDR3 covers 13 residues. The CDR3 sequence is CASESGGTYEQYF. DNA for the CDR3: TGTGCCAGCGAAAGCGGGGGCACCTACGAGCAGTACTTC.

A word on this clonotype: The CDR3 does not end in the conserved phenylalanine or tryptophan, so this is likely a read error. The rearrangement links TRBV6-5 to TRBJ1-1, with D hard to call. Per germline, CDR1 MNHEY and CDR2 SVGAGI. This CDR3 contains 14 residues. The CDR3 here is CAGSYTTSNTEAFC. CDR3 sequence (DNA): TGTGCCGGCAGTTACACAACATCGAACACTGAAGCTTTCTGT.

Of note for this clonotype: A much larger clonotype is one base distant, so this may be a read error. The CDR3 DNA follows: TGTGTCAGCAGCGTAGCTGCGGGAGGGCCCGAGCAGTACTTC. This gives the protein CVSSVAAGGPEQYF. The chain is built from TRBV9 and TRBJ2-7, with 9 bases aligning to TRBD2. The CDR3 consists of 14 residues. Germline V gene lookup returns CDR1 SGDLS and CDR2 YYNGEE.

Remarks on this clonotype: The final CDR3 position lacks the conserved phenylalanine or tryptophan, pointing to a likely read error. The chain combines TRBV28 with TRBJ2-4; D not certain. V lost 4 bases to trimming and J lost 6 bases, with 7 bases between them. The germline CDR1 and CDR2 sequences are MDHEN and SYDVKM. The CDR3 length is 12 residues. The CDR3 is CASSWTRNIQYL. CDR3 coding DNA: TGTGCCAGCAGTTGGACCCGAAACATTCAGTACTTA.

As to this clonotype: A read error may produce the germline difference seen at one junction end. The chain combines TRBV6-1 with TRBJ2-7; D remains ambiguous. Germline V gene lookup returns CDR1 MNHNS and CDR2 SASEGT. The CDR3 sequence is 14 residues long. CDR3 sequence: CANSEEQSYYEQYF. CDR3 DNA: TGTGCCAACAGTGAAGAACAGAGCTACTACGAGCAGTATTTC.

This clonotype was counted once. The junction differs from germline at one of its ends, possibly a read error. This chain connects TRBV12-3 or TRBV12-4 to TRBJ2-1; D may match TRBD1 or TRBD2 (7 bases each). The CDR3 totals 11 residues. The CDR3 coding sequence is TGTGCCGGCAGCTCCAGGGGGGGTGCGTTTTTC. This codes for CAGSSRGGAFF.